This entry concerns a single T cell receptor beta chain. The sample holds many counts of this clonotype. Its antigen remains unidentified. No base quality information exists; no much larger clone differs at one position. Library generation was performed with RACE. Sequencing was carried out with a NextSeq 500. During library preparation, unique molecular identifiers were attached to individual cDNA molecules so that TCRs could be counted in a quantitative, reproducible way. In the original analysis: Samples had a median of roughly 87,000 TCRs, with a range from roughly 20,000 to 700,000. V, J and CDR3 annotation of the TCR reads was carried out using the Decombinator software suite. To make PS versus PT1 abundance plots, every sample was subsampled to the same number of TCRs (28,000). Expanded TCRs were defined as absent before sensitization and observed at least eight times at the 2-week time point. The public reads were reanalyzed by TCRdb: fastp trimming at Q25, MiXCR alignment, in-frame beta chains only. Duplicate CDR3 protein sequences are folded into a single record with the most common DNA and genes. The V and J calls come from TCRdb's annotation, not from the publication. This sample holds tens of thousands of distinct CDR3 sequences; almost 4.5% were observed only once. About 5.8% of the sample goes to the ten largest clones.

This specimen comes from a study of human T cells and chemical hapten exposure (dated by TCRdb to the early 2020s). Regarding the research as a whole: Libraries were pooled for sequencing, and variation in per-sample TCR yields was attributed mainly to small differences in library volumes within the pool. The study tracked peripheral blood TCR repertoire changes in vivo during primary and secondary sensitization to the hapten diphenylcyclopropenone (DPC) in alopecia patients. Each blood RNA sample was used to sequence both TCR alpha and TCR beta chains. Here is what the overall study found, with its caveats: No change with DPC sensitization was found in the number of TCRs above 1 in 1000 frequency, and no evidence of global repertoire structure alterations was found. After repeated subsampling, the strength of the expansion versus patch-test correlation and the threshold at which it became significant changed.

Reading from cysteine to phenylalanine, the CDR3 counts 17 amino acids. Only CDR3 DNA is held: 51 bases, read in frame from base 1. A distance of 20 bases separates the germline ends of V and J, which lose 2 bases and 3 bases respectively. CDR1 is given as SGHTA and CDR2 as FQGNSA, both from the germline V gene. The time point label, as the study defines it: healthy volunteer bleed at 2 weeks. Total RNA was isolated from unfractionated whole blood collected in Tempus Blood RNA tubes. Five healthy volunteers served as TCR sequencing controls and were bled at day 0, 2 weeks and 6 weeks. Sequencing used whole blood. This clonotype originated in a human donor in good health. Some clones in this sample may be carry-over from other donors' samples. The chain is assembled from TRBV7-2 and TRBJ2-7; the D segment could be TRBD1, given 6 matching bases. The CDR3 loop reads CASSLSGWDTSRYEQYF. The base sequence is TGTGCCAGCAGCTTATCGGGGTGGGACACCTCACGCTACGAGCAGTACTTC.